A single sample gave rise to the 26 T cell receptor beta chains below, sequenced in a study of T cells in Graves' hyperthyroidism and ophthalmopathy. Amplification targeted TCR beta CDR3 regions from RNA transcripts. A set of HTBI primers served as the primers for a first-round RT-PCR of the TCR CDR3. Via MiXCR, TCRdb re-called the multiplex PCR reads, giving one row per CDR3 protein. The sample lists under 600,000 distinct CDR3 sequences, roughly 16% seen once, with roughly 3% in the top ten. The material sequenced was blood. The receptors shown here come from a woman between 35 and 50 years old with Graves' ophthalmopathy.

This clonotype was observed at least ten times. This chain joins TRBV12-3 or TRBV12-4 and TRBJ2-7, with unresolved D. This CDR3 is built from 12 residues. Trimming shortened V by 2 bases and J by 1 base, and 3 bases separated the two germline ends. The chain's CDR3 is CASSLRSYEQYF. CDR3 in DNA: TGTGCCAGCAGTTTAAGGTCCTACGAGCAGTACTTC.

In its sample, this clonotype was seen many times. The CDR3 reads CASSDEIATEAFF. DNA for the CDR3: TGTGCCAGCAGTGATGAAATAGCCACTGAAGCTTTCTTT. The rearrangement links TRBV2 to TRBJ1-1; no clear D. This CDR3 spans 13 amino acids. The V gene lost 3 bases and the J gene lost 4 bases, with 9 bases spanning the gap. Germline CDR1 SNHLY, CDR2 FYNNEI.

This sequence joins TRBV24-1 and TRBJ2-5, with TRBD2 matching over 16 bases. The V and J ends lost 4 bases and 4 bases, in that order; junction bases with no gene match: 8. Per germline, CDR1 KGHDR and CDR2 SFDVKD. The CDR3 has 18 residues. CDR3 sequence: CATSDRGLAGGPVETQYF. The DNA for the CDR3 is TGTGCCACCAGTGACCGGGGACTAGCGGGAGGGCCTGTAGAGACCCAGTACTTC.

This clonotype was seen only a few times. The rearrangement links TRBV18 to TRBJ2-3, with D possibly TRBD2 on 6 matching bases. Trimming took 2 bases from V and 2 from J, leaving 11 bases between them. The CDR3 is 15 residues long. Germline V gene sequence: CDR1 KGHSH, CDR2 LQKENI. CDR3: CASSPRRVNTDTQYF. The CDR3 nucleotides are TGTGCCAGCTCACCAAGGAGGGTCAACACAGATACGCAGTATTTT. The full variable domain, in which reference TRBV18 and TRBJ2-3 provide the parts outside the CDR3, is NAGVMQNPRHLVRRRGQEARLRCSPMKGHSHVYWYRQLPEEGLKFMVYLQKENIIDESGMPKERFSAEFPKEGPSILRIQQVVRGDSAAYFCASSPRRVNTDTQYFGPGTRLTVL.

J is TRBJ2-7 and V is TRBV6-5, with D hard to call. Germline loops: CDR1 MNHEY, CDR2 SVGAGI. The ends were cut back, 0 bases at V and 6 bases at J, with 9 bases in the middle. This CDR3 is built from 13 residues. CDR3 sequence: CASSYSLSSEQYF. DNA of the CDR3: TGTGCCAGCAGTTACTCTTTGTCGAGCGAGCAGTACTTC.

There are many counts of this clonotype. V and J are TRBV5-1 and TRBJ1-4; the match to TRBD1 covers 7 bases. V lost 0 bases to trimming and J lost 5 bases; unmatched junction nucleotides: 4. The V gene's germline CDR1 is SGHRS and CDR2 YFSETQ. The CDR3 has 15 amino acids. Here the CDR3 reads CASSLGGGANEKLFF. As DNA, the CDR3 is TGCGCCAGCAGCTTGGGAGGGGGCGCGAATGAAAAACTGTTTTTT.

This clonotype was detected many times. The gene calls are TRBV12-3 or TRBV12-4 and TRBJ2-2, with D perhaps matching TRBD1 (5 bases). This CDR3 region has 11 residues. Between the trimmed V and J ends, which lost 8 bases and 6 bases, there was a span of 7 bases. CDR3: CASQGAGELFF. CDR3 nucleotide sequence: TGTGCCAGCCAGGGCGCCGGGGAGCTGTTTTTT.

There are many counts of this clonotype. The chain employs TRBV10-3 and TRBJ1-1; D gene unclear. Trimming stripped 3 bases from V and 3 bases from J, with 8 bases between. This CDR3 contains 13 residues. Germline assignment: CDR1 ENHRY and CDR2 SYGVKD. This CDR3 is CAISERPYTEAFF. DNA for the CDR3: TGTGCCATCAGTGAAAGACCGTACACTGAAGCTTTCTTT.

The chain carries TRBV6-1 and TRBJ2-5; perhaps D is TRBD1 or TRBD2 (5 bases each). CDR1 and CDR2 (germline): MNHNS, SASEGT. This CDR3 has 16 residues. Between the trimmed V and J ends, which lost 5 bases and 5 bases, there was a span of 21 bases. The CDR3 sequence: CASSPSRGALGETQYF. CDR3 bases: TGTGCCAGCAGTCCCTCCCGGGGCGCTCTAGGGGAGACCCAGTACTTC.

The chain carries TRBV19 and TRBJ2-1; 12 bases map to TRBD1. This CDR3 is 16 amino acids long. The germline gives CDR1 LNHDA, CDR2 SQIVND (reference sequence). The V segment lost 3 bases and the J segment 7 bases; nucleotides outside the gene matches: 7. The CDR3 region has the DNA TGTGCCAGTAGTATCCCGGGACAGGGGGCGAGGAATGAGCAGTTCTTC. It translates to CASSIPGQGARNEQFF.

The V gene is TRBV7-2, the J gene TRBJ2-7; 11 nucleotides agree with TRBD2. The CDR3 spans 15 residues. Germline V gene data show CDR1 as SGHTA and CDR2 as FQGNSA. V lost 5 bases, J lost 4 bases, and 7 bases stayed unmatched. The CDR3 is CASSPTSGDNYEQYF. CDR3 bases: TGTGCCAGCAGCCCGACTAGCGGGGATAATTACGAGCAGTACTTC.

This clonotype was counted many times. V usage is TRBV7-3 and J usage is TRBJ2-5, with D perhaps TRBD1 (7 bases). The germline V gene has CDR1 SGHTA and CDR2 FQGTGA. CDR3 length: 15 residues. V was cut by 6 bases and J by 4 bases, with 18 bases left in between. In DNA, the CDR3 is TGTGCCAGCAGAGTCCAGGGGGGAGCGGGAGAGACCCAGTACTTC. As protein: CASRVQGGAGETQYF.

This clonotype occurred many times. The chain is built from TRBV7-6 and TRBJ2-7; TRBD1 agrees at 7 bases. Germline V gene lookup returns CDR1 SGHVS and CDR2 FNYEAQ. The trim removed 4 bases at V and 7 bases at J, leaving 13 bases unmatched. This CDR3 region has 15 residues. CDR3 amino acids: CASSWIRDSLREQYF. In nucleotides, the CDR3 is TGTGCCAGCAGCTGGATCCGGGACAGCTTGAGGGAGCAGTACTTC.

This clonotype occurred many times. This chain connects TRBV11-2 to TRBJ2-5, with D unclear. The CDR3 runs 15 residues. Germline V gives CDR1 SGHAT, CDR2 FQNNGV. V shed 4 bases and J shed 6 bases, with 18 bases lying between them. The DNA of the CDR3 is TGTGCCAGCAGCTCACCGACGGAATATGGAAAGACCCAGTACTTC. As protein: CASSSPTEYGKTQYF.

The J gene is TRBJ2-7, the V gene TRBV7-2; 11 bases are shared with TRBD1. The CDR3 totals 14 residues. The germline gives CDR1 SGHTA, CDR2 FQGNSA. The ends lost 1 base at V and 9 bases at J; junction bases unmatched: 5. This chain's CDR3 is CASSLGTGGHPQYF. Written as DNA, the CDR3 is TGTGCCAGCAGCTTAGGGACAGGGGGCCACCCGCAGTACTTC.

This clonotype was detected only a few times. The chain has TRBV3-1 and TRBJ2-2; TRBD2 might be the D (6 bases). The CDR3 sequence is 15 residues long. CDR1 LGHDT and CDR2 YNNKEL come from the germline V gene (reference sequence). Deletions cut 1 base from V and 5 bases from J, with 11 bases between. The CDR3 nucleotides read TGTGCCAGCAGCCAAGGGGGACTTCGAACCGGGGAGCTGTTTTTT. Translated, it gives CASSQGGLRTGELFF.

This clonotype was picked up many times. V and J are TRBV3-1 and TRBJ1-1, with D unclear. The germline V gene encodes CDR1 LGHDT and CDR2 YNNKEL (reference sequence). Trimming cost V 0 bases and J 4 bases, with 9 bases left between them. CDR3 length: 14 residues. Here the CDR3 reads CASSQDYGVTEAFF. CDR3 nucleotides: TGTGCCAGCAGCCAAGATTACGGGGTCACTGAAGCTTTCTTT. The full variable domain, in which reference TRBV3-1 and TRBJ1-1 provide the parts outside the CDR3, is DTAVSQTPKYLVTQMGNDKSIKCEQNLGHDTMYWYKQDSKKFLKIMFSYNNKELIINETVPNRFSPKSPDKAHLNLHINSLELGDSAVYFCASSQDYGVTEAFFGQGTRLTVV.

This clonotype was observed a handful of times. This chain uses TRBV5-1 with TRBJ1-2; maybe TRBD1 (5 bases). The CDR3 loop spans 15 amino acids. V was clipped by 1 base and J by 6 bases, with 16 bases between them. From germline, CDR1 is SGHRS and CDR2 YFSETQ. The CDR3 DNA is TGCGCCAGCAGCTTGCGGGGGATTTCTAGCCATGGCTACACCTTC. This translates into CASSLRGISSHGYTF.

This clonotype showed up just a few times. The rearrangement joins TRBV6-4 to TRBJ2-2; tentatively, D is TRBD1 (5 bases). There are 15 residues in the CDR3. V was trimmed by 5 bases and J by 3 bases, leaving 13 bases between them. In germline, CDR1 is MRHNA, CDR2 SNTAGT. In DNA, the CDR3 is TGTGCCAGCAGTCCCGAGCCAGGGTACACCGGGGAGCTGTTTTTT. It translates to CASSPEPGYTGELFF.

This clonotype occurred many times. The J gene is TRBJ1-5, the V gene TRBV12-3 or TRBV12-4, with no clear D. V dropped 5 bases and J dropped 5 bases, with 10 bases sitting between them. The CDR3 extends over 13 amino acids. CDR3 in amino acids: CASSRYTHQPQHF. The DNA for the CDR3 is TGTGCCAGCAGTCGATACACCCATCAGCCCCAGCATTTT.

This clonotype has just a few counts. The chain uses TRBV9 and TRBJ2-5, with D perhaps TRBD1 or TRBD2 (5 bases each). CDR1 SGDLS and CDR2 YYNGEE come from the germline V gene. The ends were cut back, 0 bases at V and 2 bases at J, with 11 bases in the middle. There are 15 residues in the CDR3. CDR3 DNA sequence: TGTGCCAGCAGCGTAGGAGGGGTAGTTCAAGAGACCCAGTACTTC. Its protein is CASSVGGVVQETQYF.

The V and J genes are TRBV28 and TRBJ2-4; no clear D. Deletions cut 8 bases from V and 7 bases from J, with 15 bases between. The CDR3 is made up of 13 amino acids. Germline loops: CDR1 MDHEN, CDR2 SYDVKM. CDR3 sequence reads: CASQEPPRNIQYF. In nucleotides, the CDR3 is TGTGCCAGCCAAGAACCACCGAGGAACATTCAGTACTTC.

The chain is built from TRBV12-3 or TRBV12-4 and TRBJ1-5; TRBD1 agrees at 9 bases. J lost 2 bases, V lost 4 bases, and 6 bases had no gene match. This CDR3 contains 16 residues. In nucleotides, the CDR3 is TGTGCCAGCAGTTCTGGGACAGGGTATGGCAATCAGCCCCAGCATTTT. It specifies CASSSGTGYGNQPQHF.

Many counts were recorded for this clonotype. This chain connects TRBV12-3 or TRBV12-4 to TRBJ2-1; D gene ambiguous. The CDR3 runs 13 residues. V gave up 6 bases and J gave up 0 bases, with 6 bases separating them. The CDR3 is CASRRASYNEQFF. CDR3 DNA: TGTGCCAGCAGGCGTGCCTCCTACAATGAGCAGTTCTTC.

Of note for this clonotype: This may arise from a read error, as a much more abundant clone is one base away. This sequence joins TRBV6-1 and TRBJ2-6; D gene unclear. This CDR3 spans 14 amino acids. The germline gives CDR1 MNHNS, CDR2 SASEGT. Trimming removed 4 bases at V and 3 bases at J, with 7 bases between. The CDR3 sequence is CASSGMGGANVLTF. As DNA, the CDR3 is TGTGCCAGCAGTGGGATGGGTGGGGCCAACGTCCTGACTTTC.

This clonotype was seen at least ten times. In DNA, the CDR3 is TGTGCCAGCAGCCCTAGCGGGAGCGCTGCCGGGGAGCTGTTTTTT. Translating it yields CASSPSGSAAGELFF. The chain has TRBV11-2 and TRBJ2-2, with 10 bases lining up with TRBD2. V shed 5 bases, J shed 6 bases, and the junction held 6 bases outside the gene matches. The germline CDR1 and CDR2 sequences are SGHAT and FQNNGV. The CDR3 is 15 amino acids.